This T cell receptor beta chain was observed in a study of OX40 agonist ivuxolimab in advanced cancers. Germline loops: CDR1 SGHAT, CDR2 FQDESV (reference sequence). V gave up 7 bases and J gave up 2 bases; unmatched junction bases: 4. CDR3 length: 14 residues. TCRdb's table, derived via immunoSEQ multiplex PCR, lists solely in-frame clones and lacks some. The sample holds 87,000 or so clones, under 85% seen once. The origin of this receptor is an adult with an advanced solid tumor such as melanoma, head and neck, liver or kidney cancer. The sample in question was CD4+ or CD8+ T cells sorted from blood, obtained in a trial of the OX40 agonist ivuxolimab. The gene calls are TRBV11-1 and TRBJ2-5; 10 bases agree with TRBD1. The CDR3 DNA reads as TGTGCCAGCACCCCGGACAGGGGGCAAGAGACCCAGTACTTC. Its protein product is CASTPDRGQETQYF.